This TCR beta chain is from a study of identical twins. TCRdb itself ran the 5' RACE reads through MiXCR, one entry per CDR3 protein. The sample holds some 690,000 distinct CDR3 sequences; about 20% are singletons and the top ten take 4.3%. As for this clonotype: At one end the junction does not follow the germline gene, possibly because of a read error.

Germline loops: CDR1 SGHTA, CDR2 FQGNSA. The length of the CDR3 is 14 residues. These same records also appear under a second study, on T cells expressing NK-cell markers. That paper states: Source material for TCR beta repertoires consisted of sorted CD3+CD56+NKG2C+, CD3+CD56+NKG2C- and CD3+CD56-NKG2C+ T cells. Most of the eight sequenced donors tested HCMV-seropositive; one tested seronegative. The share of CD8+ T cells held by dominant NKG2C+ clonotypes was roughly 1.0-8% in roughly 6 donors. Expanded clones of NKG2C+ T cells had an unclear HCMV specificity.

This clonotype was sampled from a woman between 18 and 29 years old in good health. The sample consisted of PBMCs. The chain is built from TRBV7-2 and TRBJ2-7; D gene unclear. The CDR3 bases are TGTGCCAGCAGCTTATACAACGAATTCTACGAGCTGTACTTC. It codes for CASSLYNEFYELYF.